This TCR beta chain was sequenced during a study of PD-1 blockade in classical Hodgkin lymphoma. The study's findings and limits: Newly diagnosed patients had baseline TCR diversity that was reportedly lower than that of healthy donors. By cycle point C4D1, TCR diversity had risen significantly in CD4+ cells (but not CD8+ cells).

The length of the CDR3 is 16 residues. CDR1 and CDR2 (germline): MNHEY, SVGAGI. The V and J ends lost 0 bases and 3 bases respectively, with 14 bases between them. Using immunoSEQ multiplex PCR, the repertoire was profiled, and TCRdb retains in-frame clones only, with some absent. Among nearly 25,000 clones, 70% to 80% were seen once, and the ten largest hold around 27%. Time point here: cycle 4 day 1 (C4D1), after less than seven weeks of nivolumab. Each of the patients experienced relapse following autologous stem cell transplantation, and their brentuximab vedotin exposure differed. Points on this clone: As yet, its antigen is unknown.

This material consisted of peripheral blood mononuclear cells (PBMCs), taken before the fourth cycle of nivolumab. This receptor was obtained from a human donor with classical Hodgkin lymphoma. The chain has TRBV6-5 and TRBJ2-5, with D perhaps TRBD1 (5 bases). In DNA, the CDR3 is TGTGCCAGCAGTTACTCTTTGGCAGGGTTTAAAGAGACCCAGTACTTC. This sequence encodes CASSYSLAGFKETQYF.